The rows below give T cell receptor beta chains drawn from one sample of a study of shared T cell receptors in the human thymus. The table came from immunoSEQ multiplex PCR; TCRdb's copy has only in-frame clones and leaves some out. The sample records roughly 710,000 clones, 80% to 90% being singletons. These data are also associated with another study on human thymus T cells.

The sequencing input was thymocytes. The receptors come from a girl under two years old with a congenital heart defect. Each CDR3 is given with its conserved first and last residue. D genes are given only for firm matches. The size of a clone is reported for some rows only, either as once, few or many, or as a class for expanded clones.

clone size	V gene	J gene	D gene	CDR3 protein	CDR3 DNA
NA	TRBV7-8	TRBJ1-5	NA	CASSLELGAQPQHF	TGTGCCAGCAGCTTAGAACTGGGCGCTCAGCCCCAGCATTTT
NA	TRBV5-1	TRBJ2-1	TRBD2	CASSFIRGGDLNEQFF	TGCGCCAGCAGCTTTATACGGGGGGGCGACCTAAATGAGCAGTTCTTC
NA	TRBV30	TRBJ2-1	TRBD1	CAWSVGFLSPRTGGNEQFF	TGTGCCTGGAGTGTAGGTTTTCTCTCTCCAAGGACAGGGGGAAATGAGCAGTTCTTC
NA	TRBV27	TRBJ1-5	NA	CASSLRGSPQHF	TGTGCCAGCAGTTTAAGGGGCAGCCCCCAGCATTTT
NA	TRBV6-1	TRBJ2-1	NA	CASSDYQGIGTQHNEQFF	TGTGCCAGCAGTGATTACCAGGGTATCGGGACTCAACACAATGAGCAGTTCTTC
NA	TRBV4-1	TRBJ2-7	NA	CASSDSCEQYF	TGCGCCAGCAGCGACTCCTGCGAGCAGTACTTC
NA	TRBV6-1	TRBJ1-2	NA	CASSDSSGYTF	TGTGCCAGCAGTGACTCTAGCGGCTACACCTTC
NA	TRBV5-6	TRBJ2-1	TRBD2	CASSLGRYLAGAYNEQFF	TGTGCCAGCAGCTTGGGGAGGTACTTAGCGGGGGCCTACAATGAGCAGTTCTTC
NA	TRBV19	TRBJ1-2	NA	CASREPGEDGYTF	TGTGCCAGTAGGGAACCCGGAGAGGATGGCTACACCTTC
NA	TRBV7-2	TRBJ1-2	TRBD1	CASSSRGTGPPSNYGYTF	TGTGCCAGCAGCTCCCGCGGGACAGGACCTCCTTCGAACTATGGCTACACCTTC
NA	TRBV5-6	TRBJ1-1	TRBD1	CASSYWDRGPGRGNTEAFF	TGTGCCAGCAGCTACTGGGACAGGGGGCCGGGGAGGGGAAACACTGAAGCTTTCTTT
NA	TRBV7-2	TRBJ2-1	NA	CASSLVADSYNEQFF	TGTGCCAGCAGCTTAGTAGCGGACTCCTACAATGAGCAGTTCTTC
NA	TRBV13	TRBJ1-6	NA	CASSNAQGNSPLHF	TGTGCCAGCTCTAACGCGCAGGGAAATTCACCCCTCCACTTT
NA	TRBV10-3	TRBJ2-1	NA	CATDSGGNEQFF	TGTGCCACCGACAGCGGAGGGAATGAGCAGTTCTTC
NA	TRBV6-1	TRBJ2-7	TRBD1	CASNNRGRHEQYF	TGTGCCAGCAACAACAGGGGTAGGCACGAGCAGTACTTC
NA	TRBV5-1	TRBJ2-3	NA	CASSLAGGTDTQYF	TGCGCCAGCAGCTTGGCGGGGGGCACAGATACGCAGTATTTT
NA	TRBV4-1	TRBJ2-4	TRBD1	CASSQDRVDIQYF	TGCGCCAGCAGCCAGGACAGGGTCGACATTCAGTACTTC
NA	TRBV27	TRBJ1-4	TRBD1	CASSLGTGGSKEKLFF	TGTGCCAGCAGTTTAGGGACAGGGGGCTCGAAAGAAAAACTGTTTTTT
NA	TRBV28	TRBJ2-1	NA	CASSSRTCLLKFF	TGTGCCAGCAGTTCCAGGACTTGCCTACTCAAGTTCTTC
NA	TRBV11-2	TRBJ1-2	NA	CASSGATGNGYTF	TGTGCCAGCAGCGGTGCTACAGGGAACGGCTACACCTTC
NA	TRBV5-4	TRBJ1-3	TRBD1	CASSLQGAAGNTIYF	TGTGCCAGCAGCTTACAGGGGGCTGCGGGAAACACCATATATTTT
once	TRBV29-1	TRBJ2-6	NA	CSATAQGGRYGANVLTF	TGCAGCGCTACAGCACAGGGAGGGCGGTATGGGGCCAACGTCCTGACTTTC
NA	TRBV10-2	TRBJ2-1	TRBD2	CASSASGGAINEQFF	TGCGCCAGCAGTGCTAGCGGGGGGGCGATCAATGAGCAGTTCTTC
NA	TRBV5-4	TRBJ1-4	NA	CASSPTSEEKLFF	TGTGCCAGCAGCCCAACCTCGGAGGAAAAACTGTTTTTT
NA	TRBV4-1	TRBJ1-2	NA	CASSQGFRGAGDGYTF	TGCGCCAGCAGCCAAGGTTTTCGGGGGGCGGGGGATGGCTACACCTTC
NA	TRBV29-1	TRBJ2-7	TRBD2	CSVRLANPYEQYF	TGCAGCGTAAGACTAGCTAACCCCTACGAGCAGTACTTC